These 25 T cell receptor beta chains were all obtained from the same sample, sequenced in a study of early T cells in non-severe SARS-CoV-2 infection. From the 5' RACE reads, TCRdb called clonotypes with MiXCR, one entry per CDR3 protein. The data contain about 35,000 distinct CDR3 sequences, more than 4.5% of them singletons. Source: whole blood, taken at baseline. Receptors were obtained from an adult who was a healthcare worker with PCR-confirmed SARS-CoV-2 infection or an uninfected control (not recorded which).

In this sample, this clonotype turned up many times. The rearrangement joins TRBV5-6 to TRBJ2-1; D may be TRBD2 (6 bases). V was pared by 7 bases and J by 4 bases, with 18 bases between. From germline, CDR1 is SGHDT and CDR2 YYEEEE. The CDR3 length is 15 residues. For the CDR3, the DNA is TGTGCCAGCCAGAAAGACTTAGCGGATTACAATGAGCAGTTCTTC. It yields the protein CASQKDLADYNEQFF.

Regarding this clonotype: It may be a read error: a sequence one base away is much more abundant. CDR3 protein: CASTHWAVPGNEQFF. CDR3 nucleotide sequence: TGTGCCAGCACCCACTGGGCCGTTCCTGGCAATGAGCAGTTCTTC. The chain recombines TRBV3-1 with TRBJ2-1; D uncertain. Germline V CDR1 and CDR2: LGHDT, YNNKEL (reference sequence). V gave up 7 bases and J gave up 6 bases, with 19 bases separating them. The CDR3 has 15 residues.

This clonotype was seen at least ten times. This chain connects TRBV4-2 to TRBJ2-6; D uncertain. Per the germline V gene, CDR1 is LGHNA and CDR2 is YNFKEQ. The CDR3 contains 16 residues. Trimming cost V 1 base and J 1 base, with 8 bases left between them. CDR3: CASSQAPLSGANVLTF. CDR3 coding DNA: TGTGCCAGCAGCCAAGCCCCTTTATCTGGGGCCAACGTCCTGACTTTC.

This clonotype was detected only a few times. The J gene is TRBJ2-2, the V gene TRBV6-5; the D is unclear. Trimming removed 1 base from V and 0 bases from J, with 6 bases in between. This CDR3 has 15 amino acids. Germline values: CDR1 MNHEY, CDR2 SVGAGI. Here the CDR3 reads CASSYLAANTGELFF. DNA for the CDR3: TGTGCCAGCAGTTACTTGGCGGCGAACACCGGGGAGCTGTTTTTT.

In its sample, this clonotype was seen many times. The V and J genes are TRBV20-1 and TRBJ2-1; tentatively, D is TRBD2 (6 bases). CDR1 and CDR2 (germline): DFQATT, SNEGSKA (reference sequence). The germline V and J ends were trimmed by 3 bases and 2 bases, with 11 bases remaining between them. The CDR3 consists of 14 residues. CDR3 bases: TGCAGTGCTAGCCCGGGACTTGCCTACAATGAGCAGTTCTTC. It encodes CSASPGLAYNEQFF.

At least ten counts were recorded for this clonotype. This rearrangement joins TRBV4-1 to TRBJ2-7; no definite D call. Deletions cut 4 bases from V and 2 bases from J, with 15 bases between. Germline CDR1 MGHRA, CDR2 YSYEKL. The CDR3 is 15 amino acids. The CDR3 spells CASSRSIDQTYEQYF. DNA for the CDR3: TGCGCCAGCAGCCGTAGTATCGACCAAACCTACGAGCAGTACTTC.

This clonotype was seen more than once but under ten times. The gene calls are TRBV19 and TRBJ1-2, with TRBD1 as a possible D gene (6 bases). The germline V and J ends were trimmed by 7 bases and 3 bases, with 27 bases remaining between them. The germline gives CDR1 LNHDA, CDR2 SQIVND (reference sequence). This CDR3 comprises 18 residues. Written as DNA, the CDR3 is TGTGCCAGTATCTCCCGCCACGGGGCCGGGACACTCCACTATGGCTACACCTTC. The encoded protein is CASISRHGAGTLHYGYTF.

Comments on this clonotype: It may be a read error: a sequence one base away is much more abundant. The J gene is TRBJ2-3, the V gene TRBV20-1; 16 bases map to TRBD2. The CDR3 is 16 residues long. The trim removed 4 bases at V and 8 bases at J, leaving 9 bases unmatched. Germline V lookup: CDR1 DFQATT, CDR2 SNEGSKA (reference sequence). CDR3 DNA: TGCAGTGCTACGCCCGGGACTAGCGGGAGGGGCGGTACGCAGTATTTT. Translated: CSATPGTSGRGGTQYF.

In its sample, this clonotype was seen many times. This chain connects TRBV4-3 to TRBJ1-2; D is unclear. Germline CDR1 reads LGHNA; CDR2 reads YSLEER. V was trimmed by 0 bases and J by 10 bases, leaving 15 bases between them. CDR3 length: 14 amino acids. CDR3 residues: CASSQDYGKTDYTF. Here the CDR3 DNA reads TGCGCCAGCAGCCAAGATTACGGGAAAACAGACTACACCTTC.

This clonotype was counted a few times. This chain connects TRBV20-1 to TRBJ2-7; 7 bases match TRBD2. The J segment lost 6 bases and the V segment lost 0 bases, leaving 14 bases of the junction unmatched. From germline, CDR1 is DFQATT and CDR2 SNEGSKA (reference sequence). The CDR3 is 16 residues long. The CDR3 here is CSARDLRSGKRAEQYF. The CDR3 DNA is TGCAGTGCTAGAGATCTCAGGAGCGGGAAAAGAGCCGAGCAGTACTTC.

There are a few counts of this clonotype. The junction shows a germline mismatch at one end, possibly a read error. V is TRBV7-8 and J is TRBJ2-1, with 12 bases matching TRBD2. CDR3 size: 15 residues. The germline gives CDR1 SGHVS, CDR2 FQNEAQ. CDR3 amino acids: CASSLAGGPIDEQFF. CDR3 nucleotides: TGTGCCAGCAGCCTAGCGGGAGGGCCGATAGATGAGCAGTTCTTC.

The V and J genes are TRBV30 and TRBJ2-1; D uncertain. The CDR3 is made up of 13 amino acids. Trimming took 0 bases from V and 5 from J, leaving 8 bases between them. The germline gives CDR1 GTSNPN, CDR2 SVGIG (reference sequence). The CDR3 protein is CAWSVSLNNEQFF. Here the CDR3 DNA reads TGTGCCTGGAGTGTATCCCTTAACAATGAGCAGTTCTTC.

The CDR3 coding sequence is TGTGCCATCTCCCCCGGGGTCACAGATACGCAGTATTTT. Encoded protein: CAISPGVTDTQYF. The chain combines TRBV10-3 with TRBJ2-3, with a weak D call TRBD2 (5 bases). CDR3 length: 13 residues. Germline values: CDR1 ENHRY, CDR2 SYGVKD. Trimming left V 8 bases short and J 2 bases short, with 11 bases between.

There are many counts of this clonotype. The rearrangement uses TRBV7-3 and TRBJ2-3; no firm D call. The ends were cut back, 5 bases at V and 7 bases at J, with 10 bases in the middle. The CDR3 loop spans 12 amino acids. CDR1 and CDR2 from the germline V gene are SGHTA and FQGTGA. The CDR3 DNA follows: TGTGCCAGCAGCCCCCAAGGAAATACGCAGTATTTT. Amino acid sequence: CASSPQGNTQYF.

Many counts were recorded for this clonotype. V gene TRBV6-6 combines with J gene TRBJ1-2; TRBD1 matches 12 bases. This CDR3 contains 16 residues. CDR1 and CDR2 from the germline V gene are MNHNY and SVGAGI (reference sequence). Unmatched junction bases numbered 13, after V lost 6 bases and J lost 8 bases. The CDR3 spells CASSRLTGQGARGYTF. CDR3 nucleotide sequence: TGTGCCAGCAGCCGACTCACGGGACAGGGGGCGCGGGGCTACACCTTC.

This clonotype has a count of ten or more. The chain carries TRBV4-1 and TRBJ2-7; a possible D gene is TRBD1 (6 bases). V was pared by 4 bases and J by 3 bases, with 25 bases between. Germline V gene lookup returns CDR1 MGHRA and CDR2 YSYEKL. The CDR3 covers 18 residues. Written as DNA, the CDR3 is TGCGCCAGCAGCCCCGTGACTGGGGGCAAAAGTTTGAGCTACGAGCAGTACTTC. This gives the protein CASSPVTGGKSLSYEQYF.

This clonotype was seen only a few times. This may stem from a read error, because a much larger clone lies one nucleotide away. The conserved phenylalanine or tryptophan normally closing the CDR3 is absent here, so this likely arose from a read error. This chain connects TRBV6-1 to TRBJ2-1; 10 bases are shared with TRBD2. This CDR3 region has 14 residues. Trimming removed 6 bases from V and 8 bases from J; junction bases left unmatched: 7. Germline assignment: CDR1 MNHNS and CDR2 SASEGT. The CDR3 sequence: CASRKREGGDEQFS. The CDR3 nucleotides are TGTGCCAGCAGAAAGCGGGAGGGGGGCGATGAGCAGTTCTCC.

This clonotype was recorded at least ten times. The CDR3 sequence: CASSEGGVVTGELFF. In DNA form, the CDR3 reads TGCGCCAGCAGTGAGGGGGGAGTGGTCACCGGGGAGCTGTTTTTT. The chain employs TRBV10-1 and TRBJ2-2; D is possibly TRBD1 or TRBD2 (5 bases each). This CDR3 comprises 15 residues. V was cut by 2 bases and J by 4 bases, with 11 bases left in between. CDR1 and CDR2 (germline): WNHNN, SYGVQD (reference sequence).

This clonotype was counted between two and nine times. The V gene is TRBV10-3, the J gene TRBJ2-3; D is undetermined. V was cut by 1 base and J by 4 bases, with 3 bases left in between. The CDR3 is made up of 12 amino acids. The germline CDR1 and CDR2 sequences are ENHRY and SYGVKD. The DNA for the CDR3 is TGTGCCATCAGTGAGTATCCAGATACGCAGTATTTT. Translation: CAISEYPDTQYF.

The sample holds a few counts of this clonotype. The rearrangement uses TRBV3-1 and TRBJ1-2; the D gene is possibly TRBD1 (5 bases). Trimming shortened V by 4 bases and J by 8 bases, and 14 bases separated the two germline ends. CDR1 is LGHDT and CDR2 is YNNKEL in the germline V gene (reference sequence). The CDR3 has 13 residues. CDR3 sequence: CASSPGRARGYTF. CDR3 bases: TGTGCCAGCAGCCCGGGGCGAGCTCGCGGCTACACCTTC. Based on the CDR3 plus reference TRBV3-1 and TRBJ1-2, the full variable domain is DTAVSQTPKYLVTQMGNDKSIKCEQNLGHDTMYWYKQDSKKFLKIMFSYNNKELIINETVPNRFSPKSPDKAHLNLHINSLELGDSAVYFCASSPGRARGYTFGSGTRLTVV.

This clonotype is classed as medium-sized. The chain combines TRBV24-1 with TRBJ2-1; 14 nucleotides line up with TRBD2. Germline lookup yields CDR1 KGHDR and CDR2 SFDVKD. The CDR3 spans 16 residues. J gave up 8 bases and V 2 bases, and 4 bases lay outside the gene matches. CDR3 sequence (DNA): TGTGCCACCAGTGATTGGGGGACTAGCGGGAGCGATGAGCAGTTCTTC. It encodes CATSDWGTSGSDEQFF.

This clonotype was found many times. The chain carries TRBV20-1 and TRBJ1-1; 7 bases are shared with TRBD1. Unmatched junction bases numbered 2, after V lost 4 bases and J lost 0 bases. Looked up from germline, CDR1 is DFQATT and CDR2 is SNEGSKA (reference sequence). The CDR3 consists of 13 residues. CDR3 in DNA: TGCAGTGCTACCGGGACAGTGAACACTGAAGCTTTCTTT. Protein product: CSATGTVNTEAFF.

Many counts were recorded for this clonotype. The genes are TRBV28 and TRBJ1-6; D is uncertain. The CDR3 length is 14 residues. Trimming left V 5 bases short and J 10 bases short, with 15 bases between. CDR1 is MDHEN and CDR2 is SYDVKM in the germline V gene. CDR3 sequence reads: CASSPRGRGSPLHF. The CDR3 bases are TGTGCCAGCAGTCCGCGGGGAAGAGGCTCACCCCTCCACTTT.

This clonotype came up a few times. The rearrangement joins TRBV28 to TRBJ2-3; 9 positions agree with TRBD1. With 6 bases clipped from V and 4 bases from J, the junction kept 5 bases outside the gene matches. Germline V lookup: CDR1 MDHEN, CDR2 SYDVKM. The CDR3 loop spans 14 amino acids. The CDR3 here is CASSPGTGPDTQYF. The CDR3 region has the DNA TGTGCCAGCAGCCCCGGGACAGGGCCAGATACGCAGTATTTT.

The table lists this clonotype with many counts. V usage is TRBV7-9 and J usage is TRBJ2-3; D possibly corresponds to TRBD2 (5 bases). This CDR3 is built from 14 residues. Germline CDR1 SEHNR, CDR2 FQNEAQ (reference sequence). Deletions cut 4 bases from V and 5 bases from J, with 13 bases between. The CDR3 DNA sequence: TGTGCCAGCAGCTCTATCATAGGAGGAGATACGCAGTATTTT. Translation gives CASSSIIGGDTQYF.